This T cell receptor beta chain was sequenced during a study of PD-1 blockade in classical Hodgkin lymphoma. Study conclusions and caveats: The diversity seen at baseline in complete responders resembled that of newly diagnosed patients. CD4+ TCR diversity, unlike CD8+, rose significantly by C4D1.

In every patient, relapse followed autologous stem cell transplantation, while exposure to brentuximab vedotin differed. After PBMCs were thawed, their CD8+ T cells were isolated by magnetic negative selection. Best responses were complete response, partial response or progressive disease. The germline V gene has CDR1 SGHDN and CDR2 FVKESK. Trimming cost V 6 bases and J 4 bases, with 11 bases left between them. This CDR3 spans 13 amino acids. This clone was observed a few times. Antigen specificity is unknown. Measured with immunoSEQ multiplex PCR; TCRdb has only the in-frame clones, and not every one. The sample shows around 6,000 clones, approximately 54% of them seen only once.

The chain is built from TRBV14 and TRBJ2-3; D is undetermined. The clonotype originates from a human donor with classical Hodgkin lymphoma. Sequencing was performed on CD8+ T cells from blood, taken at baseline. In DNA form, the CDR3 reads TGTGCCAGCAGGCCTCGAGGCGCAGATACGCAGTATTTT. It is translated as CASRPRGADTQYF.